The entry below gives a single TCR beta chain sequence along with its context. The target antigen is unknown. Each CDR3 protein gets one entry in TCRdb, which reprocessed the 5' RACE reads and gives no DNA. The sample has some 16,000 distinct CDR3 sequences. The data derive from a study of T cells expressing NK-cell markers. Across the whole study: Repertoires of TCR beta were obtained from T cells sorted as CD3+CD56+NKG2C+, CD3+CD56+NKG2C- and CD3+CD56-NKG2C+.

Study findings and constraints: Once again these clonotypes came out on top in the CD3+CD56-NKG2C+ fraction of several donors. Questions lingered over whether expanded NKG2C+ T cell clones were HCMV-specific. In several donors, dominant CD3+CD56+NKG2C+ clones formed roughly 1.0-7.5% of CD8+ cells.

The material sequenced was blood T cells: a sorted CD56 or NKG2C T cell subset, CD4+ or CD8+ T cells, or bulk PBMC T cells (not recorded which). This receptor was taken from a man aged 18-69 years in good health.

The CDR3 protein is CASSPQTDFNYGYTF. The chain links TRBV18 to TRBJ1-2; there is no DNA to check the TCRdb D call of TRBD1. The CDR3 is 15 amino acids. Germline assignment: CDR1 KGHSH and CDR2 LQKENI.